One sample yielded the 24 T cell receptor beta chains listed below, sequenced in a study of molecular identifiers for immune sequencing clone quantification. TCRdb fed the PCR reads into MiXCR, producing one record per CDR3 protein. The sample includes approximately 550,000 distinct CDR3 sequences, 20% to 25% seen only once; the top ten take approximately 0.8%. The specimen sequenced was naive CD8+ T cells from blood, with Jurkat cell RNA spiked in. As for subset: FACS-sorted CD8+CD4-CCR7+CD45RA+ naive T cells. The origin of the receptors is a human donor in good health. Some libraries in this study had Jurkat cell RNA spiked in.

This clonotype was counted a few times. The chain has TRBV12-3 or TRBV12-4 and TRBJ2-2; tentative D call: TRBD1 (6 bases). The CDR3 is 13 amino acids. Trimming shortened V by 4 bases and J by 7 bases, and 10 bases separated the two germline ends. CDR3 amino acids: CASSSQGIGELFF. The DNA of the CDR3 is TGTGCCAGCAGTTCCCAGGGGATCGGGGAGCTGTTTTTT.

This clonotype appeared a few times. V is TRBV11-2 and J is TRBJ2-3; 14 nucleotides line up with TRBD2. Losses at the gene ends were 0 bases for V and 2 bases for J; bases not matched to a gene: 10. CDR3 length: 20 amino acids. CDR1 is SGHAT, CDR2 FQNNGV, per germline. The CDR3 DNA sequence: TGTGCCAGCAGCTTAGATCCCGGACTAGCGGGGGGTACGGTCACAGATACGCAGTATTTT. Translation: CASSLDPGLAGGTVTDTQYF.

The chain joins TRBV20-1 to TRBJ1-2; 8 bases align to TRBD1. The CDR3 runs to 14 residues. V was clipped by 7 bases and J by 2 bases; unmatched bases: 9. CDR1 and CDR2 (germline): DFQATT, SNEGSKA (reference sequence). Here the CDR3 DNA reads TGCAGTGTCGGCGGGGCAGGGGGCAACTATGGCTACACCTTC. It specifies CSVGGAGGNYGYTF.

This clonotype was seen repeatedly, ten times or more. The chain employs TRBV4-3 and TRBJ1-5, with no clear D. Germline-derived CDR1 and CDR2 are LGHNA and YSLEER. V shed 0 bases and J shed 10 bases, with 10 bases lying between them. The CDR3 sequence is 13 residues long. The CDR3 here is CASSQDMWNPQHF. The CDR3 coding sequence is TGCGCCAGCAGCCAAGATATGTGGAACCCCCAGCATTTT.

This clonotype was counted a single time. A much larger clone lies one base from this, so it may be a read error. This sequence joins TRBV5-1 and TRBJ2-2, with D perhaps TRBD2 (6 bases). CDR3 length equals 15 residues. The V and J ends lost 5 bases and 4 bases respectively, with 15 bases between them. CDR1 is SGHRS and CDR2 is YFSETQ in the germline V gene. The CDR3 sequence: CASSLTGGGTGELFF. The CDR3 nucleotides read TGCGCCAGCAGTCTTACCGGGGGAGGCACCGGGGAGCTGTTTTTT.

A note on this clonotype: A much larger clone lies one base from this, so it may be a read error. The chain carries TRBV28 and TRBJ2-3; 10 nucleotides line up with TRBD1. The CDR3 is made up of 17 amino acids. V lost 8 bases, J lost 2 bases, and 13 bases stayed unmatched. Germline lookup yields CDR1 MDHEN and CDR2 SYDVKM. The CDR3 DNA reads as TGTGCCAGCGGTTCCAAGTGGGGACAGGGGTACACAGATACGCAGTATTTT. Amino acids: CASGSKWGQGYTDTQYF.

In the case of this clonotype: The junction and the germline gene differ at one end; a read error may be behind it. CDR3 coding DNA: TGTGCCAGCAGTTTCCGCCCAAGAGGCGGGGCAGATACGCAGTGTTTT. Its translation: CASSFRPRGGADTQCF. The chain uses TRBV27 and TRBJ2-3, with D perhaps TRBD2 (6 bases). CDR3 size: 16 residues. Germline CDR1 is MNHEY and CDR2 is SMNVEV (reference sequence).

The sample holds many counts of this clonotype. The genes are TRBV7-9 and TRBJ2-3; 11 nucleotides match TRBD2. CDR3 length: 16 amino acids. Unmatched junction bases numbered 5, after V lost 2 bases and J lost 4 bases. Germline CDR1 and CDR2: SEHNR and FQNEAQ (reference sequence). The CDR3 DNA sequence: TGTGCCAGCAGCTTACTACTAGCGGGAGCCTCAGATACGCAGTATTTT. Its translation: CASSLLLAGASDTQYF.

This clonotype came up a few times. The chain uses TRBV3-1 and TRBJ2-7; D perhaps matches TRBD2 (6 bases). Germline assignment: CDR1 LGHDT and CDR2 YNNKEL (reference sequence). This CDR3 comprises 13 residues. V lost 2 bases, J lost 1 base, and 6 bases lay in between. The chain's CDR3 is CASSQRGSYEQYF. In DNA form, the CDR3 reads TGTGCCAGCAGCCAACGGGGGTCCTACGAGCAGTACTTC.

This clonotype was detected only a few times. CDR3 in amino acids: CASSIGGVAEAFF. CDR3 DNA: TGTGCCAGTAGTATTGGGGGTGTTGCTGAAGCTTTCTTT. The chain links TRBV19 to TRBJ1-1, with D maybe TRBD1 (5 bases). The CDR3 has 13 amino acids. The V end was cut by 3 bases, the J end by 6 bases, with 11 bases between. Germline-derived CDR1 and CDR2 are LNHDA and SQIVND (reference sequence).

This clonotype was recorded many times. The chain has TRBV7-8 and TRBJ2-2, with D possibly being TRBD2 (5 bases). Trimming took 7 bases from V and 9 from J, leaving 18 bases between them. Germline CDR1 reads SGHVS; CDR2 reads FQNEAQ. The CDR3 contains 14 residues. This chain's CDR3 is CASNLLGGSRELFF. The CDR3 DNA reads TGTGCCAGCAACCTACTAGGTGGATCCCGGGAGCTGTTTTTT. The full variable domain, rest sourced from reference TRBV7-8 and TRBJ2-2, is GAGVSQSPRYKVAKRGQDVALRCDPISGHVSLFWYQQALGQGPEFLTYFQNEAQLDKSGLPSDRFFAERPEGSVSTLKIQRTQQEDSAVYLCASNLLGGSRELFFGEGSRLTVL.

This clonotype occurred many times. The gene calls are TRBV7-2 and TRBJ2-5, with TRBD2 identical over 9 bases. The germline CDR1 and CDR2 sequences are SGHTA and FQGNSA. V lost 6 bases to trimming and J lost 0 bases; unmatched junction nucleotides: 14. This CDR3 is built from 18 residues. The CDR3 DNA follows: TGTGCCAGCAGTCAACAAGTATGGCTAGCGGGGTACCAAGAGACCCAGTACTTC. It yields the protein CASSQQVWLAGYQETQYF.

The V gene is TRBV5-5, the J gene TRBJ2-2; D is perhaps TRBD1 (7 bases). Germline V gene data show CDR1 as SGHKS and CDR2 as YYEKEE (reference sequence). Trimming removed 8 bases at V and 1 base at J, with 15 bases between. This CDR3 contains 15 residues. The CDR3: CASIQGGLNTGELFF. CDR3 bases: TGTGCCAGTATTCAGGGGGGCCTGAACACCGGGGAGCTGTTTTTT.

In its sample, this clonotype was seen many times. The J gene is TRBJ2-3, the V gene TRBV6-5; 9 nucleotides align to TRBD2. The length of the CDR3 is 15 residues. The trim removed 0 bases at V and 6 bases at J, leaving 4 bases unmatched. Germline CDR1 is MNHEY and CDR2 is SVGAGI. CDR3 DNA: TGTGCCAGCAGTTACTCGACAAGCGGGAGGGATACGCAGTATTTT. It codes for CASSYSTSGRDTQYF.

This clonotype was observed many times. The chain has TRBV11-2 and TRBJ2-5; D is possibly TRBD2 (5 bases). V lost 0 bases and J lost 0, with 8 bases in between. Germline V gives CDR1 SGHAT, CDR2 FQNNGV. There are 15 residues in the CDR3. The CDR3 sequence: CASSLDFGDQETQYF. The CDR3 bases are TGTGCCAGCAGCTTAGATTTCGGGGACCAAGAGACCCAGTACTTC.

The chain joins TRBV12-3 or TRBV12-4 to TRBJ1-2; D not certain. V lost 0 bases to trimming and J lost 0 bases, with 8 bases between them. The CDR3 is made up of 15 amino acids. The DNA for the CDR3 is TGTGCCAGCAGTTTAGCGGCGGATCCTAACTATGGCTACACCTTC. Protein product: CASSLAADPNYGYTF.

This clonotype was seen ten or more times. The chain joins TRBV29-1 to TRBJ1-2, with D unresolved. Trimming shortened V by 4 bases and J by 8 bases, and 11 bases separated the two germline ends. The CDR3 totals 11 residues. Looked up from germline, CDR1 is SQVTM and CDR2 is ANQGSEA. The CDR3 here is CSVVSGSGYTF. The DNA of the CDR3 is TGCAGCGTTGTTTCAGGATCCGGCTACACCTTC.

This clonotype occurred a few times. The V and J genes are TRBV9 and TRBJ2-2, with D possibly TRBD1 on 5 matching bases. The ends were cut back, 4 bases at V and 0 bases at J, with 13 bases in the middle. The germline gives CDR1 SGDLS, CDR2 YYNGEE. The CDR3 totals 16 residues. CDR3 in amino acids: CASSPLDTTNTGELFF. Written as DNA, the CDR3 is TGTGCCAGCAGCCCACTGGACACGACGAACACCGGGGAGCTGTTTTTT.

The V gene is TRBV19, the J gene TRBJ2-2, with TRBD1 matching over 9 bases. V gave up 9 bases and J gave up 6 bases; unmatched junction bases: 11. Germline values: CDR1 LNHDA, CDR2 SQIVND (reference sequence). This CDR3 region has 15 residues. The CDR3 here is CASRGPGQGPGELFF. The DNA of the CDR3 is TGTGCCAGCCGGGGGCCGGGACAGGGCCCCGGGGAGCTGTTTTTT. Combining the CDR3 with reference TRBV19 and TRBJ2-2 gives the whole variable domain DGGITQSPKYLFRKEGQNVTLSCEQNLNHDAMYWYRQDPGQGLRLIYYSQIVNDFQKGDIAEGYSVSREKKESFPLTVTSAQKNPTAFYLCASRGPGQGPGELFFGEGSRLTVL.

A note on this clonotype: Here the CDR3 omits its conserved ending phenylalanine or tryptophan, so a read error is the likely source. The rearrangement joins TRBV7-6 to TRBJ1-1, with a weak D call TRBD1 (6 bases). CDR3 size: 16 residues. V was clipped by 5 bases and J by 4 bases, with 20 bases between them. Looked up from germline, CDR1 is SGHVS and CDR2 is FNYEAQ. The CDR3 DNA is TGTGCCAGCAGCCCGAGGACAGTGGTTGGGAGCACTGAAGCTTTCCTT. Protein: CASSPRTVVGSTEAFL.

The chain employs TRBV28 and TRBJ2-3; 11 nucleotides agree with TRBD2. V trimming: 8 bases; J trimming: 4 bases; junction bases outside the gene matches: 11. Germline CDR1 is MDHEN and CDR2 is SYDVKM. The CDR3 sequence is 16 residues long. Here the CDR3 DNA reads TGTGCCAGCGGTATTACTAGCGGGAGAGTCGCAGATACGCAGTATTTT. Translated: CASGITSGRVADTQYF.

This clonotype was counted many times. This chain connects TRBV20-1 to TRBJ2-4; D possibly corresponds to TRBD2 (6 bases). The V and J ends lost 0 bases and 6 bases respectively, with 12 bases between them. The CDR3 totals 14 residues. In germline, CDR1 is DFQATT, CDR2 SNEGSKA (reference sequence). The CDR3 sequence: CSARDSGVLNIQYF. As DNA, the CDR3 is TGCAGTGCTAGAGATTCGGGGGTACTAAACATTCAGTACTTC.

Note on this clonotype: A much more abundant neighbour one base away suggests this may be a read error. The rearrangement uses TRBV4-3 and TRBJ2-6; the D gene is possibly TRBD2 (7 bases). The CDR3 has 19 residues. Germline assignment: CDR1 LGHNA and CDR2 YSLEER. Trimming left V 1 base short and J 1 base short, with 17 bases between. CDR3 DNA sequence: TGCGCCAGCAGCCAAGCGCGGGGGACAAAGATTTCTGGGGCCAACGTCCTGACTTTC. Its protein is CASSQARGTKISGANVLTF.

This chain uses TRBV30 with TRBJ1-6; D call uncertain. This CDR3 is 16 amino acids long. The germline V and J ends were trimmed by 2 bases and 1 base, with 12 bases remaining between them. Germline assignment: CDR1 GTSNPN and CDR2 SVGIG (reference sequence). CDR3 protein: CAWSRVPGSYNSPLHF. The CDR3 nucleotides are TGTGCCTGGAGTCGGGTCCCTGGATCCTATAATTCACCCCTCCACTTT.